This T cell receptor (beta chain) derives from a study of T-cell reconstitution after alpha-beta-depleted transplantation in children. This clonotype was found a few times. The CDR3 contains 13 residues. Deletions cut 6 bases from V and 5 bases from J, with 14 bases between. CDR1 DFQATT and CDR2 SNEGSKA come from the germline V gene (reference sequence). Library preparation (for TCRbeta) was performed with unique molecular identifiers. TCRdb re-called the PCR reads through MiXCR, storing one row per CDR3 protein. Of just over 200,000 distinct CDR3 sequences listed, 7% to 9% were seen once; the top ten hold roughly a third.

The material was PBMCs, mostly from graft donor cells, obtained 360 days after TCRalphabeta/CD19-depleted stem cell transplant. This sequence originates from a male patient aged 2 to 9 who had a stem cell transplant for acute myeloid leukemia, so the T cells may come from the graft donor. The chain couples TRBV20-1 to TRBJ1-5, with D unclear. The CDR3 region has the DNA TGCAGTGCAACACCACACCGGGATCAGCCCCAGCATTTT. Translation: CSATPHRDQPQHF.